This is a list of T cell receptor beta chains from one sample in a study of blood T cell repertoires in COVID-19. The assay was immunoSEQ multiplex PCR, and TCRdb's table has in-frame clones only and misses some. The data show about 190,000 clones, with 90% seen just once and 0.62% held by the top ten. Material: peripheral blood. The receptors shown here come from a man aged 50-60 years with acute or convalescent COVID-19. Both conserved end residues are part of each CDR3. A D gene is named only where the DNA matches it firmly. Rows may omit the clone size; those that give it use once, few, many or a size class.

v_gene	abundance	d_gene	j_gene	CDR3aa	CDR3nt
TRBV27	-	TRBD1	TRBJ1-4	CASSPQGPNEKLFF	TGTGCCAGCAGTCCACAGGGGCCTAATGAAAAACTGTTTTTT
TRBV14	once	-	TRBJ2-7	CASSQGAFNREQYF	TGTGCCAGCAGCCAAGGGGCGTTTAATCGCGAGCAGTACTTC
TRBV15	few	-	TRBJ1-5	CATSRDKGMNQPQHF	TGTGCCACCAGCAGAGATAAGGGGATGAATCAGCCCCAGCATTTT
TRBV27	-	TRBD2	TRBJ2-3	CASSFGAGGRPQYF	TGTGCCAGCAGTTTCGGGGCGGGGGGCCGACCGCAGTATTTT
TRBV27	-	TRBD1	TRBJ2-1	CASSPGQAIYSYNEQFF	TGTGCCAGCAGTCCTGGACAGGCTATTTACTCCTACAATGAGCAGTTCTTC
TRBV28	-	TRBD1	TRBJ1-5	CASSTGDQPQHF	TGTGCCAGCTCTACAGGGGATCAGCCCCAGCATTTT
TRBV4-1	-	TRBD2	TRBJ2-2	CASRDNFLAGGPNTGELFF	TGCGCCAGCAGAGATAATTTTCTAGCGGGAGGGCCGAACACCGGGGAGCTGTTTTTT
TRBV13	once	-	TRBJ1-3	CASSLRFLFSRSSGNTIYF	TGTGCCAGCAGCTTAAGATTCCTATTTTCTCGGAGCTCTGGAAACACCATATATTTT
TRBV10-3	-	TRBD1	TRBJ2-2	CAIRGQGLGGELFF	TGTGCCATCAGAGGACAGGGTTTGGGCGGGGAGCTGTTTTTT
TRBV10-3	once	TRBD2	TRBJ2-7	CASSTPSGYEQYF	TGTGCCAGCTCCACGCCTAGCGGTTACGAGCAGTACTTC
TRBV7-9	-	-	TRBJ2-3	CASSLSGGGATDTQYF	TGTGCCAGCAGCTTGAGCGGAGGGGGGGCCACAGATACGCAGTATTTT
TRBV30	once	-	TRBJ2-1	CAWSVLVENEQFF	TGTGCCTGGAGTGTACTGGTAGAGAATGAGCAGTTCTTC
TRBV28	-	-	TRBJ1-4	CATLRSRGLGEKLFF	TGTGCCACCCTAAGGTCCCGCGGCCTTGGTGAAAAACTGTTTTTT
TRBV6-5	-	TRBD1	TRBJ2-3	CASSYRGLDTQYF	TGTGCCAGCAGTTACAGGGGGCTGGATACGCAGTATTTT
TRBV2	few	-	TRBJ1-1	CASKTQGNSNTEAFF	TGTGCCAGCAAAACACAGGGAAACTCTAACACTGAAGCTTTCTTT
TRBV29-1	once	TRBD1	TRBJ1-2	CSGGQGSDYGYTF	TGCAGCGGGGGACAGGGATCGGACTATGGCTACACCTTC
TRBV9	-	-	TRBJ2-2	CASSLGPGGENTGELFF	TGTGCCAGCAGCTTAGGTCCCGGCGGGGAGAACACCGGGGAGCTGTTTTTT
TRBV6-4	-	-	TRBJ2-3	CASSEGGTDTQYF	TGTGCCAGCAGTGAAGGAGGGACAGATACGCAGTATTTT
TRBV18	-	-	TRBJ2-1	CASSPLYQGNEQFF	TGTGCCAGCTCACCACTTTATCAGGGCAATGAGCAGTTCTTC
TRBV30	few	TRBD1	TRBJ1-6	CAWSVATTGVRDSPLHF	TGTGCCTGGAGTGTAGCAACGACAGGGGTTCGGGATTCACCCCTCCACTTT
TRBV27	-	-	TRBJ1-5	CASSWGGVNQPQHF	TGTGCCAGCAGTTGGGGAGGGGTCAATCAGCCCCAGCATTTT
TRBV30	-	TRBD2	TRBJ2-3	CAWHPRLAGTDTQYF	TGTGCCTGGCACCCAAGACTAGCGGGCACAGATACGCAGTATTTT
TRBV27	-	TRBD1	TRBJ2-3	CASTVGTGITDTQYF	TGTGCCAGCACCGTAGGGACAGGGATCACAGATACGCAGTATTTT
TRBV3-1/TRBV3-2	-	-	TRBJ1-2	CASSQAGGDYGYTF	TGTGCCAGCAGCCAAGCGGGGGGGGACTATGGCTACACCTTC
TRBV3-1/TRBV3-2	-	-	TRBJ1-1	CASSQDLYRAGTEAFF	TGTGCCAGCAGCCAAGATCTGTACAGGGCGGGCACTGAAGCTTTCTTT
TRBV4-1	-	TRBD1	TRBJ1-5	CASSPRFAGGFQPQHF	TGCGCCAGCAGCCCCCGCTTCGCAGGGGGCTTTCAGCCCCAGCATTTT
TRBV15	once	TRBD1	TRBJ2-7	CATSRLPSPGQETYEQYF	TGTGCCACCAGCAGACTCCCCTCTCCGGGACAGGAGACCTACGAGCAGTACTTC
TRBV19	-	TRBD1	TRBJ2-1	CASASGQGSYNEQFF	TGTGCCAGTGCCTCGGGACAGGGGTCCTACAATGAGCAGTTCTTC
TRBV24-1	-	TRBD1	TRBJ1-2	CATSDPRGGGPGGYTF	TGTGCCACCAGTGATCCCCGAGGGGGCGGACCCGGCGGCTACACCTTC
TRBV7-6	-	-	TRBJ1-2	CASSLGLAHGYTF	TGTGCCAGCAGCTTAGGCCTGGCCCATGGCTACACCTTC
TRBV19	-	-	TRBJ1-5	CASLTQGGDNQPQHF	TGTGCCAGCCTGACACAAGGGGGTGACAATCAGCCCCAGCATTTT
TRBV9	-	TRBD1	TRBJ1-3	CASSPWYRGSGNTIYF	TGTGCCAGCAGCCCATGGTACAGGGGAAGCGGAAACACCATATATTTT
TRBV27	once	-	TRBJ1-5	CASSGLGPSNQPQHF	TGTGCCAGCAGTGGGTTGGGGCCAAGCAATCAGCCCCAGCATTTT
TRBV7-2	-	TRBD1	TRBJ2-5	CASSLVGTGSFHQETQYF	TGTGCCAGCAGCTTAGTTGGGACAGGGTCTTTCCACCAAGAGACCCAGTACTTC
TRBV5-1	-	-	TRBJ1-4	CASSLGIGTANEKLFF	TGCGCCAGCAGCTTGGGGATAGGGACTGCGAATGAAAAACTGTTTTTT
TRBV7-7	-	TRBD1	TRBJ2-1	CASSSDPGGSYNEQFF	TGTGCTAGCAGCTCTGATCCAGGGGGCTCCTACAATGAGCAGTTCTTC
TRBV5-6	-	TRBD1	TRBJ1-6	CASSLLGTGVNSPLHF	TGTGCCAGCAGCTTGTTAGGGACAGGGGTTAATTCACCCCTCCACTTT